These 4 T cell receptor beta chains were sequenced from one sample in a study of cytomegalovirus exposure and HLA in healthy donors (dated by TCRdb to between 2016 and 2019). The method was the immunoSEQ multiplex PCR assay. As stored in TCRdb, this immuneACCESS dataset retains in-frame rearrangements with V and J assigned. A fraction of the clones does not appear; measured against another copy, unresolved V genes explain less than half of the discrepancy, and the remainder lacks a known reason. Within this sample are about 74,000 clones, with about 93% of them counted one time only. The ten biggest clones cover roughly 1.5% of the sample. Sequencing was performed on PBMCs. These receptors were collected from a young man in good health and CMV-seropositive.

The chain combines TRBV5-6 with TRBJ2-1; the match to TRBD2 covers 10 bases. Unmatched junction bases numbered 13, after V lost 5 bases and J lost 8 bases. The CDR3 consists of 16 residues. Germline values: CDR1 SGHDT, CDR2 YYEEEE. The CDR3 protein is CASSKGDRGTSDEQFF. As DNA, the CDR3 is TGTGCCAGCAGTAAAGGGGACCGGGGGACTAGCGATGAGCAGTTCTTC.

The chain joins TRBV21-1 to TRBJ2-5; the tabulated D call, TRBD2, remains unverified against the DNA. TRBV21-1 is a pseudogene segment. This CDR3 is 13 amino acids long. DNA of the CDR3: TGTGCCAGCAGCCGTAACCTAGCTGAGACCCAGTACTTC. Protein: CASSRNLAETQYF.

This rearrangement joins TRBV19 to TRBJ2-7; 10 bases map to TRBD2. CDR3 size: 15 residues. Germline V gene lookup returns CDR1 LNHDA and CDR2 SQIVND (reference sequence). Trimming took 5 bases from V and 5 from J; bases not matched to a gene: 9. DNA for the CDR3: TGTGCCAGTAGTCCCCCAAGCGGGAGGGCCCACGAGCAGTACTTC. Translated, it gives CASSPPSGRAHEQYF.

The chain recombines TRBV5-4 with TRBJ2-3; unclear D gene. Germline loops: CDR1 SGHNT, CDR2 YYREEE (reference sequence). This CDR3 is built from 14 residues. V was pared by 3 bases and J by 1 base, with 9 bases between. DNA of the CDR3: TGTGCCAGCAGCTCCTGGCAGGGCACAGATACGCAGTATTTT. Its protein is CASSSWQGTDTQYF.